This T cell receptor (beta chain) was recorded in a study of control samples from healthy donors and cancer patients. The method was immunoSEQ multiplex PCR; TCRdb's version includes in-frame clones alone and lacks a portion of them. The sample has 60,000 to 65,000 clones; 65% to 90% are singletons. This clone was recorded a few times. This CDR3 is 14 amino acids long. Trimming took 4 bases from V and 2 from J, leaving 12 bases between them. Per germline, CDR1 SGHRS and CDR2 YFSETQ. The receptor was isolated from a man in his forties in good health. Sequenced sample: blood. J is TRBJ1-2 and V is TRBV5-1; maybe TRBD1 (5 bases). CDR3 DNA: TGCGCCAGCAGCCCGCCGGGACCAAACTATGGCTACACCTTC. Its protein product is CASSPPGPNYGYTF.